The clone carrying this TCR beta chain was seen a handful of times. This sequence may be a read error, since a much larger clone differs from it by one base. V was pared by 4 bases and J by 8 bases, with 21 bases between. The CDR3 contains 16 residues. Calling Graves' hyperthyroidism stable meant ophthalmopathy did not progress within 18 months. This entry belongs to a study of T cells in Graves' hyperthyroidism and ophthalmopathy. TCR beta CDR3 sequences were amplified from RNA transcripts. Using the HTBI primer set, a first-round RT-PCR was run on the TCR CDR3. TCRdb reprocessed the multiplex PCR reads via MiXCR and lists one record per CDR3 protein. The sample consists of more than 300,000 distinct CDR3 sequences, approximately 15% of them appearing once.

Sequencing input: blood. The chain is built from TRBV12-3 or TRBV12-4 and TRBJ2-1; D may match TRBD1 or TRBD2 (6 bases each). This TCR came from a woman aged 55-69 years with Graves' hyperthyroidism. The CDR3 DNA is TGTGCCAGCAGTTCTTGGGGGGCCTCGAGAAACGATGAGCAGTTCTTC. Translation gives CASSSWGASRNDEQFF.